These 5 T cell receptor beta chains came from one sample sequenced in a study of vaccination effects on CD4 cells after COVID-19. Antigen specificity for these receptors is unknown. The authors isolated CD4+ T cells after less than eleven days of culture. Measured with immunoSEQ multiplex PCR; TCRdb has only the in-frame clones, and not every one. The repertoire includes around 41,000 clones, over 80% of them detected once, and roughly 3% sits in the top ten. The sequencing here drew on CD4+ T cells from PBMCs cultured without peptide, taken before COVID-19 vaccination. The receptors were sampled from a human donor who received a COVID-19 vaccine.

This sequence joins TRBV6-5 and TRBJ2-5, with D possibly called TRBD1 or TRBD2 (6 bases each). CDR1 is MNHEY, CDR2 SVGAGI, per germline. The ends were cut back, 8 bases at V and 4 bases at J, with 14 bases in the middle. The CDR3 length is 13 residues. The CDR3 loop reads CASSRGPVETQYF. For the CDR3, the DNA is TGTGCCAGCTCCCGGGGGCCCGTAGAGACCCAGTACTTC.

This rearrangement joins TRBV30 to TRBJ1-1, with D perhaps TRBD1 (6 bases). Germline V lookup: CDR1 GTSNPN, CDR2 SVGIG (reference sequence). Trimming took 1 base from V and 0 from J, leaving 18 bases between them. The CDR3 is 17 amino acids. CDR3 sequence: CAWSGARTAKVNTEAFF. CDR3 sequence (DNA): TGTGCCTGGAGTGGGGCCCGGACAGCGAAAGTGAACACTGAAGCTTTCTTT.

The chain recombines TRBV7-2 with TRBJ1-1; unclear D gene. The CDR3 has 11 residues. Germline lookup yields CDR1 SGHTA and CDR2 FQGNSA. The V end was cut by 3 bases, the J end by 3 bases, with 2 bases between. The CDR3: CASSFYTEAFF. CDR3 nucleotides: TGTGCCAGCAGCTTTTACACTGAAGCTTTCTTT.

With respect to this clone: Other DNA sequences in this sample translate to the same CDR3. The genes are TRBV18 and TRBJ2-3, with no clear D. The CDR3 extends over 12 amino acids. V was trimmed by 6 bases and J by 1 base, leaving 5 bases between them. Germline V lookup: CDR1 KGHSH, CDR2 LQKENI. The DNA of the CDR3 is TGTGCCAGCTCTCGTGGCACAGATACGCAGTATTTT. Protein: CASSRGTDTQYF. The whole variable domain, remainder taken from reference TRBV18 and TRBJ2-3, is NAGVMQNPRHLVRRRGQEARLRCSPMKGHSHVYWYRQLPEEGLKFMVYLQKENIIDESGMPKERFSAEFPKEGPSILRIQQVVRGDSAAYFCASSRGTDTQYFGPGTRLTVL.

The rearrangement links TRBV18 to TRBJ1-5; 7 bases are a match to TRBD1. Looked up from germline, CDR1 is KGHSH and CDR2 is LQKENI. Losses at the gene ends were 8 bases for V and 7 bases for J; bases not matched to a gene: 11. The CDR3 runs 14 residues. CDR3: CASQLQGIGQPQHF. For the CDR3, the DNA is TGTGCCAGCCAATTACAGGGGATAGGGCAGCCCCAGCATTTT.